A single sample is the source of the 23 T cell receptor beta chains below, sequenced in a study of blood T cell repertoires in COVID-19. The data were produced by immunoSEQ multiplex PCR, yet TCRdb's version contains in-frame clones alone and is incomplete. In the table there are about 150,000 clones, 75% to 95% of which are singletons. The sequenced sample consisted of peripheral blood. Receptor source: a man aged 50 to 60 with acute or convalescent COVID-19.

The chain recombines TRBV7-9 with TRBJ2-1, with 9 bases fitting TRBD2. Per the germline V gene, CDR1 is SEHNR and CDR2 is FQNEAQ (reference sequence). Trimming at V came to 7 bases and at J to 0 bases, leaving 7 bases not matched to a gene. The CDR3 sequence is 16 residues long. CDR3: CASKDAGGGSYNEQFF. In DNA form, the CDR3 reads TGTGCCAGCAAGGACGCGGGAGGGGGCTCCTACAATGAGCAGTTCTTC.

This chain connects TRBV5-4 to TRBJ1-6, with 8 bases lining up with TRBD1. J lost 7 bases, V lost 1 base, and 4 bases had no gene match. This CDR3 contains 15 residues. CDR1 SGHNT and CDR2 YYREEE come from the germline V gene (reference sequence). The CDR3 loop is CASSLTGGENSPLHF. CDR3 in DNA: TGTGCCAGCAGCTTGACAGGGGGAGAGAATTCACCCCTCCACTTT.

V is TRBV9 and J is TRBJ2-3; 11 bases match TRBD2. The CDR3 has 15 residues. With V trimmed by 4 bases and J by 3 bases, 4 bases remained unmatched. Germline lookup yields CDR1 SGDLS and CDR2 YYNGEE. CDR3 sequence reads: CASSTRLAGTDTQYF. The CDR3 nucleotides are TGTGCCAGCAGCACCCGACTAGCGGGGACAGATACGCAGTATTTT.

The chain combines TRBV7-9 with TRBJ2-7; D remains ambiguous. Trimming cost V 4 bases and J 3 bases, with 7 bases left between them. CDR3 length: 12 amino acids. Germline V lookup: CDR1 SEHNR, CDR2 FQNEAQ (reference sequence). CDR3 coding DNA: TGTGCCAGCAGCTCCCTAGTCTACGAGCAGTACTTC. Residues: CASSSLVYEQYF.

This chain connects TRBV4-1 to TRBJ2-3, with D hard to call. The germline V and J ends were trimmed by 0 bases and 7 bases, with 23 bases remaining between them. This CDR3 contains 18 residues. Germline lookup yields CDR1 MGHRA and CDR2 YSYEKL. CDR3 protein: CASSQDLISGSWRHTQYF. The CDR3 nucleotides read TGCGCCAGCAGCCAAGATCTCATATCGGGTTCCTGGCGGCATACGCAGTATTTT.

This chain links TRBV3-1 (or the pseudogene TRBV3-2) with TRBJ1-1; tentative D call: TRBD1 (5 bases). The CDR3 contains 14 residues. The germline CDR1 and CDR2 sequences are LGHDT and YNNKEL (reference sequence). V lost 4 bases and J lost 5, with 14 bases in between. CDR3 sequence reads: CASSPGAGRTEAFF. For the CDR3, the DNA is TGTGCCAGCAGCCCCGGCGCGGGGCGAACTGAAGCTTTCTTT.

The CDR3 nucleotides read TGTGCCAGCAGTGAACTGGCAGGGGCATGGACTGAAGCTTTCTTT. Its protein product is CASSELAGAWTEAFF. The J gene is TRBJ1-1, the V gene TRBV25-1; maybe TRBD1 (6 bases). V gave up 2 bases and J gave up 5 bases, with 15 bases separating them. Germline loops: CDR1 MGHDK, CDR2 SYGVNS. This CDR3 contains 15 residues.

This chain joins TRBV24-1 and TRBJ1-2; D remains ambiguous. Germline assignment: CDR1 KGHDR and CDR2 SFDVKD. Trimming removed 9 bases at V and 2 bases at J, with 6 bases between. This CDR3 spans 11 amino acids. CDR3 loop: CATGTNYGYTF. DNA of the CDR3: TGTGCCACCGGCACGAACTATGGCTACACCTTC.

This chain uses TRBV5-1 with TRBJ2-1; D is possibly TRBD2 (5 bases). Deletions cut 2 bases from V and 7 bases from J, with 13 bases between. Germline CDR1 reads SGHRS; CDR2 reads YFSETQ. This CDR3 spans 14 amino acids. The CDR3 DNA reads as TGCGCCAGCAGCTTAGCAGGCGGAGGTAATGAGCAGTTCTTC. Its protein product is CASSLAGGGNEQFF.

The gene calls are TRBV27 and TRBJ1-3; tentatively, D is TRBD1 (5 bases). Trimming removed 4 bases at V and 2 bases at J, with 6 bases between. This CDR3 has 13 residues. CDR1 MNHEY and CDR2 SMNVEV come from the germline V gene (reference sequence). CDR3 residues: CASSWGAGNTIYF. Here the CDR3 DNA reads TGTGCCAGCAGTTGGGGGGCTGGAAACACCATATATTTT.

V gene TRBV4-2 combines with J gene TRBJ2-7; 7 bases map to TRBD2. The V gene's germline CDR1 is LGHNA and CDR2 YNFKEQ. Trimming cost V 4 bases and J 0 bases; bases outside gene matches: 6. This CDR3 is built from 15 residues. The CDR3 here is CASSLEGGSSYEQYF. For the CDR3, the DNA is TGTGCCAGCAGCCTCGAGGGCGGGAGCTCCTACGAGCAGTACTTC.

The chain joins TRBV6-6 to TRBJ2-7, with TRBD1 identical over 9 bases. In germline, CDR1 is MNHNY, CDR2 SVGAGI (reference sequence). This CDR3 has 16 amino acids. V was clipped by 2 bases and J by 7 bases; unmatched bases: 12. This CDR3 reads CASSYDLTGGRLEQYF. The CDR3 region has the DNA TGTGCCAGCAGTTACGATCTCACAGGGGGCCGTCTGGAGCAGTACTTC.

The gene calls are TRBV28 and TRBJ1-5, with D tentatively TRBD1 (5 bases). The V end was cut by 6 bases, the J end by 1 base, with 19 bases between. This CDR3 spans 17 amino acids. CDR1 is MDHEN and CDR2 is SYDVKM in the germline V gene. CDR3 nucleotide sequence: TGTGCCAGCAGCAGTCAGGGTTTTGGCTTGAGCAATCAGCCCCAGCATTTT. It is translated as CASSSQGFGLSNQPQHF. Based on the CDR3 plus reference TRBV28 and TRBJ1-5, the full variable domain is DVKVTQSSRYLVKRTGEKVFLECVQDMDHENMFWYRQDPGLGLRLIYFSYDVKMKEKGDIPEGYSVSREKKERFSLILESASTNQTSMYLCASSSQGFGLSNQPQHFGDGTRLSIL.

The chain uses TRBV5-1 and TRBJ2-2; 7 bases map to TRBD2. The ends lost 2 bases at V and 0 bases at J; junction bases unmatched: 1. Per the germline V gene, CDR1 is SGHRS and CDR2 is YFSETQ. There are 15 residues in the CDR3. CDR3 bases: TGCGCCAGCAGCTTCGGGGGGTCGAACACCGGGGAGCTGTTTTTT. Residues: CASSFGGSNTGELFF.

The rearrangement uses TRBV5-1 and TRBJ2-5; 8 bases map to TRBD1. With V trimmed by 4 bases and J by 3 bases, 5 bases remained unmatched. The V gene's germline CDR1 is SGHRS and CDR2 YFSETQ. The CDR3 consists of 14 residues. CDR3: CASSTTGVEETQYF. CDR3 bases: TGCGCCAGCAGCACGACAGGGGTAGAAGAGACCCAGTACTTC.

The V gene is TRBV21-1, the J gene TRBJ2-7; TRBD1 was called by the table and not checked on the DNA. TRBV21-1 is noted as a pseudogene. The CDR3 runs 14 residues. The DNA of the CDR3 is TGTGCCAGCAGCAAAGGGCAGGGGGCTCTCGAGCAGTACTTC. It is translated as CASSKGQGALEQYF.

The V and J genes are TRBV5-1 and TRBJ1-6, with TRBD1 matching over 10 bases. V lost 0 bases and J lost 6; bases outside the gene matches: 3. The CDR3 length is 16 residues. Germline V CDR1 and CDR2: SGHRS, YFSETQ. The CDR3 reads CASSLAGQGGNSPLHF. The CDR3 DNA follows: TGCGCCAGCAGCTTGGCCGGACAGGGGGGTAATTCACCCCTCCACTTT.

The gene calls are TRBV12-3 or TRBV12-4 and TRBJ2-7; tentatively, D is TRBD1 (6 bases). CDR3 length: 13 amino acids. V lost 5 bases and J 4 bases, leaving 12 bases between the germline ends. The CDR3 sequence: CASSAQGRYEQYF. In nucleotides, the CDR3 is TGTGCCAGCAGTGCACAGGGCAGGTACGAGCAGTACTTC.

The chain couples TRBV15 to TRBJ2-7; TRBD2 matches 9 bases. The CDR3 totals 15 residues. The germline V gene encodes CDR1 LNHNV and CDR2 YYDKDF (reference sequence). The V and J ends lost 4 bases and 4 bases, in that order; junction bases with no gene match: 8. CDR3 residues: CATSKGVAGVYEQYF. CDR3 DNA sequence: TGTGCCACCAGCAAAGGGGTAGCGGGAGTATACGAGCAGTACTTC. Variable domain in full (rest from reference TRBV15 and TRBJ2-7): DAMVIQNPRYQVTQFGKPVTLSCSQTLNHNVMYWYQQKSSQAPKLLFHYYDKDFNNEADTPDNFQSRRPNTSFCFLDIRSPGLGDTAMYLCATSKGVAGVYEQYFGPGTRLTVT.

This rearrangement joins TRBV2 to TRBJ2-6; D is perhaps TRBD1 (5 bases). V was shortened by 7 bases and J by 0 bases, with 10 bases between the two germline ends. Looked up from germline, CDR1 is SNHLY and CDR2 is FYNNEI. This CDR3 has 15 residues. The CDR3 sequence is CASNRQRSGANVLTF. The CDR3 DNA reads TGTGCCAGCAATAGACAGCGCTCTGGGGCCAACGTCCTGACTTTC.

This sequence joins TRBV5-4 and TRBJ2-1; D is perhaps TRBD2 (5 bases). Deletions cut 0 bases from V and 7 bases from J, with 8 bases between. Germline V lookup: CDR1 SGHNT, CDR2 YYREEE (reference sequence). The CDR3 contains 13 residues. CDR3 sequence: CASSLEAVNEQFF. CDR3 coding DNA: TGTGCCAGCAGCTTGGAAGCGGTTAATGAGCAGTTCTTC.

V and J are TRBV28 and TRBJ1-4; unclear D gene. The CDR3 is 15 amino acids. In germline, CDR1 is MDHEN, CDR2 SYDVKM. The ends were cut back, 2 bases at V and 1 base at J, with 8 bases in the middle. In DNA, the CDR3 is TGTGCCAGCAGTTTAAGCGTATTAACTAATGAAAAACTGTTTTTT. The encoded protein is CASSLSVLTNEKLFF.

This clone was seen only once. V gene TRBV6-6 combines with J gene TRBJ1-2; 8 bases align to TRBD1. The ends lost 6 bases at V and 6 bases at J; junction bases unmatched: 6. The CDR3 is 13 amino acids. Germline V gene sequence: CDR1 MNHNY, CDR2 SVGAGI (reference sequence). The CDR3 bases are TGTGCCAGCAGGCTACAGGGGGGGGATGGCTACACCTTC. It yields the protein CASRLQGGDGYTF.